The clone carrying this TCR beta chain occurred once. The antigen remains unidentified. In replicate PCRs of sorted subsets, approximately 200 ng DNA, approximately 32,000 T cell genomes, was used. The assay was immunoSEQ multiplex PCR, and TCRdb's table has in-frame clones only and misses some. Here the sample spans over a million clones, 75% to 80% being singletons. This sample was included in a study of shared clonotypes between healthy human individuals. Study conclusions and caveats: Naive subsets usually exceeded memory subsets in estimated richness. Naive CD4 clonotypes overlapped across a handful of donors at approximately 4.5%.

Germline CDR1 and CDR2: SGHNT and YYREEE (reference sequence). Between the trimmed V and J ends, which lost 0 bases and 0 bases, there was a span of 10 bases. This CDR3 contains 16 residues. The clonotype originates from a man in his late teens or twenties in good health. Some clones in this sample may be carry-over from other donors' samples. Sequencing input: memory CD4+ T cells from PBMCs. Subset in this sample: CD45RA-negative fraction. The chain combines TRBV5-4 with TRBJ1-3; the D is unclear. DNA of the CDR3: TGTGCCAGCAGCTTGGGGTTCGGAAACTCTGGAAACACCATATATTTT. Residues: CASSLGFGNSGNTIYF.